This is a list of T cell receptor beta chains from one sample in a study of cytomegalovirus exposure and HLA in healthy donors. The data were produced by immunoSEQ multiplex PCR, yet TCRdb's version contains in-frame clones alone and is incomplete. The table has some 120,000 clones, roughly 83% seen once; the top ten hold 1.5% to 2%. The source material was PBMCs. The receptors were sampled from a man younger than 35 in good health and CMV-seronegative. Each CDR3 is given with its conserved first and last residue. A D gene is named only where the DNA matches it firmly. The listing skips clone size in some rows; elsewhere it reads once, few, many or a size class.

>TRBV2|-|TRBD1|TRBJ1-4
TGTGCCAGCACCCTCGACGGGACAGGGAGCGAAAAACTGTTTTTT
CASTLDGTGSEKLFF
>TRBV10-3|-|-|TRBJ2-2
TGTGCCATCAGTTCTAGCGCCACGAACACCGGGGAGCTGTTTTTT
CAISSSATNTGELFF
>TRBV28|few|-|TRBJ1-1
TGTGCCATCACCAGGGCTGGCACTGAAGCTTTCTTT
CAITRAGTEAFF
>TRBV7-8|-|TRBD1|TRBJ2-1
TGTGCCAGCAGCATAAGGACAGGGGAAAATGAGCAGTTCTTC
CASSIRTGENEQFF
>TRBV12-5|-|-|TRBJ1-1
TGTGCTAGTGGTTTGGTCCCACTAATAATGGGCACTGAAGCTTTCTTT
CASGLVPLIMGTEAFF
>TRBV6-1|-|TRBD1|TRBJ2-5
TGTGCCAGCAGGGGGGACAGGGGAGTTGAGACCCAGTACTTC
CASRGDRGVETQYF
>TRBV9|-|-|TRBJ1-1
TGTGCCAGCAGCTTACTCGGGGGTTTGAACACTGAAGCTTTCTTT
CASSLLGGLNTEAFF
>TRBV7-9|-|TRBD1|TRBJ1-6
TGTGCCAGCAGCTCTAGGACAGGGAGGACAGTAGGATCACCCCTCCACTTT
CASSSRTGRTVGSPLHF
>TRBV6-1|-|-|TRBJ1-2
TGTGCCAGCAGTGAACTGTTGGGAGCCTGGTATGGCTACACCTTC
CASSELLGAWYGYTF
>TRBV28|-|TRBD1|TRBJ1-1
TGTGCCAGCAGTTCCCCCGGTACAGGGGTAAACACTGAAGCTTTCTTT
CASSSPGTGVNTEAFF
>TRBV19|-|-|TRBJ2-1
TGTGCCAGTAGTAACGACTACCATTACAATGAGCAGTTCTTC
CASSNDYHYNEQFF
>TRBV9|-|-|TRBJ2-2
TGTGCCAGCAGCGAGACTAGCACCGGGGAGCTGTTTTTT
CASSETSTGELFF
>TRBV2|-|TRBD1|TRBJ1-1
TGTGCCGGCAAACCGGGACAGCTTCCCAACACTGAAGCTTTCTTT
CAGKPGQLPNTEAFF
>TRBV5-6|few|TRBD1|TRBJ1-5
TGTGCCAGCAGCCTGCAACAGGGGGCTGCTCAGCCCCAGCATTTT
CASSLQQGAAQPQHF
>TRBV5-6|-|TRBD2|TRBJ2-2
TGTGCCAGCAGCTTGGGGCTAGCGGGCAGCACCGGGGAGCTGTTTTTT
CASSLGLAGSTGELFF
>TRBV18|-|TRBD1|TRBJ2-1
TGTGCCAGCTCACCAGACAGGGTTTCCTACAATGAGCAGTTCTTC
CASSPDRVSYNEQFF
>TRBV6-1|few|TRBD1|TRBJ1-5
TGTGCCAGCAGTGTAGGGGGGACAGGGGACCAGCCCCAGCATTTT
CASSVGGTGDQPQHF
>TRBV28|-|-|TRBJ2-4
-
CASSLSLRDPARAKNIQYF
>TRBV5-1|-|-|TRBJ2-3
TGCGCCAGCAGCTTGGCCTTCGATACGCAGTATTTT
CASSLAFDTQYF
>TRBV5-1|few|-|TRBJ2-2
TGCGCCAGCAGCTTCCGTCCAGGGGACACCGGGGAGCTGTTTTTT
CASSFRPGDTGELFF
>TRBV27|-|-|TRBJ1-2
TGTGCCAGCAGTTTAACGGGGGGCTATGGCTACACCTTC
CASSLTGGYGYTF
>TRBV9|-|TRBD2|TRBJ2-1
TGTGCCAGCAGCGTAGGGACGACTAGCGGGGTCTACAATGAGCAGTTCTTC
CASSVGTTSGVYNEQFF
>TRBV18|-|-|TRBJ2-2
TGTGCCAGCTCAGCCGGACAGATAAACGGGGAGCTGTTTTTT
CASSAGQINGELFF
>TRBV15|-|-|TRBJ1-2
TGTGCCACCAGCAGAGATCCCCTGACAGCCACCTATGGCTACACCTTC
CATSRDPLTATYGYTF
>TRBV6-6|-|-|TRBJ1-4
TGTGCCAGCTTTTTCGGTGAGGAAAAACTGTTTTTT
CASFFGEEKLFF
>TRBV9|-|-|TRBJ2-1
TGTGCCAGCAGCGTCACCCCCGGAAGACGGGTAAACAATGAGCAGTTCTTC
CASSVTPGRRVNNEQFF
>TRBV5-6|-|-|TRBJ1-1
TGTGCCAGCACCTTTCAGGTGAACACTGAAGCTTTCTTT
CASTFQVNTEAFF
>TRBV7-6|-|TRBD1|TRBJ2-7
TGTGCCAGCAGCTTGACAGGGCTCTCCTACGAGCAGTACTTC
CASSLTGLSYEQYF
>TRBV5-1|few|-|TRBJ1-2
TGCGCCAGCAGGCGAGGAACACGGGATTCGTATGGCTACACCTTC
CASRRGTRDSYGYTF
>TRBV10-3|-|TRBD2|TRBJ2-1
TGTGCCATCAGTCCGGGACTAGCGGGCCAAAGCTCCTACAATGAGCAGTTCTTC
CAISPGLAGQSSYNEQFF
>TRBV18|-|TRBD1|TRBJ2-1
TGTGCCAGCTCACCACCGGATAGACAGGGTAGTGAGCAGTTCTTC
CASSPPDRQGSEQFF
>TRBV7-9|once|TRBD1|TRBJ2-3
TGTGCCAGCAGCGTAGCCGGGACAGGTCCCAGGTCGGAGTATTTT
CASSVAGTGPRSEYF
>TRBV5-5|-|-|TRBJ1-1
TGTGCCAGCAGCTTCGGGATGAACACTGAAGCTTTCTTT
CASSFGMNTEAFF
>TRBV27|-|TRBD2|TRBJ2-7
TGTGCCAGCAGTTCAGGAGCACTGGGCGGGAGGTCTCACGAGCAGTACTTC
CASSSGALGGRSHEQYF
>TRBV7-9|-|TRBD1|TRBJ1-2
TGTGCCAGCAGCTTCGGACAGGGTCACCCGTACAACTATGGCTACACCTTC
CASSFGQGHPYNYGYTF
>TRBV6-5|few|-|TRBJ2-2
TGTGCCAGCAGTTACAACAGTTACACCGGGGAGCTGTTTTTT
CASSYNSYTGELFF
>TRBV14|-|-|TRBJ1-1
TGTGCCAGCAGCCAACAGGGGTACACTGAAGCTTTCTTT
CASSQQGYTEAFF
>TRBV28|-|TRBD1|TRBJ1-4
TGTGCCAGCAGTTCAGGACAGGATAATGAAAAACTGTTTTTT
CASSSGQDNEKLFF
>TRBV18|-|-|TRBJ2-7
TGTGCCAGCTCACCAGGGGCGAAGGGGTACGAGCAGTACTTC
CASSPGAKGYEQYF
>TRBV6-5|-|-|TRBJ2-7
TGTGCCAGCAGACCCGGACAGAACTACGAGCAGTACTTC
CASRPGQNYEQYF
>TRBV9|-|TRBD2|TRBJ2-6
TGTGCCAGCACCGGACGGGCGGGAGGACACTCTGGGGCCAACGTCCTGACTTTC
CASTGRAGGHSGANVLTF
>TRBV28|-|TRBD2|TRBJ2-2
TGTGCCAGCAGAGAGGGTGGGAGGGGAACCGGGGAGCTGTTTTTT
CASREGGRGTGELFF
>TRBV4-3|-|-|TRBJ2-1
TGCGCCAGCAGCCAAGATTATGGGGAGAATGAGCAGTTCTTC
CASSQDYGENEQFF
>TRBV19|few|TRBD1|TRBJ1-5
TGTGCCAGTAGTATGGGTACAGGGGCTTATAGCAATCAGCCCCAGCATTTT
CASSMGTGAYSNQPQHF
>TRBV7-8|-|-|TRBJ2-1
TGTGCCAGCAGCCCACACACACACCGGGACTCGATATACAATGAGCAGTTCTTC
CASSPHTHRDSIYNEQFF
>TRBV7-8|once|TRBD2|TRBJ2-3
TGTGCCAGCAGCTTAGCGGAGGGACTAGCGGGAGGGAGCACAGATACGCAGTATTTT
CASSLAEGLAGGSTDTQYF
>TRBV9|-|-|TRBJ1-2
TGTGCCAGCAGCGCCAGGTTGGACTATGGCTACACCTTC
CASSARLDYGYTF
>TRBV7-9|-|-|TRBJ2-5
TGTGCCAGCAGCTTCAAGACTCGCGAGGCCCAGTACTTC
CASSFKTREAQYF
>TRBV6-6|-|-|TRBJ1-1
TGTGCCAGCAGTTACGTGGGCATGAACACTGAAGCTTTCTTT
CASSYVGMNTEAFF
>TRBV6-6|once|-|TRBJ1-1
TGTGCCAGCAGCTACTCGAAGGGAGGGCGGGCTGAAGCTTTCTTT
CASSYSKGGRAEAFF